This T cell receptor (beta chain) is from a study of OX40 agonist ivuxolimab in advanced cancers. Libraries were prepared by immunoSEQ multiplex PCR; TCRdb keeps only in-frame clonotypes and omits some of them. The table shows about 66,000 clones, with more than 80% occurring only once. The sequence was obtained from an adult with an advanced solid tumor such as melanoma, head and neck, liver or kidney cancer. This specimen consisted of CD4+ or CD8+ T cells sorted from blood, obtained in a trial of the OX40 agonist ivuxolimab.

The CDR3 DNA is TGTGCCATCAAGCGAGATGGGGACAATCAGCCCCAGCATTTT. This sequence encodes CAIKRDGDNQPQHF. This chain connects TRBV10-3 to TRBJ1-5, with D unclear. Trimming took off 7 bases at V and 3 bases at J, with 13 bases between the two ends. The CDR3 runs 14 residues. Germline V CDR1 and CDR2: ENHRY, SYGVKD.